This T cell receptor (beta chain) was obtained from a study of shared T cell receptors in the human thymus. V lost 2 bases, J lost 3 bases, and 25 bases lay in between. The CDR3 runs 19 residues. Per the germline V gene, CDR1 is PRHDT and CDR2 is FYEKMQ (reference sequence). Clones were sequenced by immunoSEQ multiplex PCR, and TCRdb holds only the in-frame ones, with some missing. The data show some 700,000 clones, around 85% seen once. These data were likewise used in another study, on human thymus T cells. Per that study: Repertoires from thymus and blood appeared to show biased V and J gene usage. Related work showed strongly overlapping thymic repertoires across unrelated individuals.

The sequenced sample consisted of thymocytes. This TCR was sampled from a girl under three years old with a congenital heart defect. The chain employs TRBV13 and TRBJ1-2; D perhaps matches TRBD1 (5 bases). The CDR3 region is CASSLSRRHWGGKDYGYTF. The CDR3 region has the DNA TGTGCCAGCAGCTTATCGAGACGCCACTGGGGGGGTAAGGACTATGGCTACACCTTC.